The entry below describes one T cell receptor (beta chain). Its antigen is not identified. At the DNA level, this CDR3 is encoded by other sequences in the same sample as well. This sample was taken from a study of shared clonotypes between healthy human individuals. The study, taken as a whole, reports: When compared with the clonotypes that were shared by all four sorted-subset donors, the non-shared clonotypes turned out to have lower generation probabilities.

Clones were sequenced by immunoSEQ multiplex PCR, and TCRdb holds only the in-frame ones, with some missing. The sample lists just over 2,000,000 clones; roughly 96% were seen once. Researchers partitioned CD4+ cells into CD45RA+ naive and CD45RA-negative memory subsets. Trimming pared 4 bases from V and 5 bases from J, leaving 8 bases between. The CDR3 loop spans 12 amino acids. Looked up from germline, CDR1 is MDHEN and CDR2 is SYDVKM. This chain uses TRBV28 with TRBJ2-5; D unresolved. This clonotype was sampled from a man aged 18 to 30 in good health. Sequenced: naive CD4+ T cells sorted from blood. This sample's subset: CD45RA+ positively selected. The CDR3 loop is CASSSGLETQYF. In DNA, the CDR3 is TGTGCCAGCAGTTCCGGGTTGGAGACCCAGTACTTC.